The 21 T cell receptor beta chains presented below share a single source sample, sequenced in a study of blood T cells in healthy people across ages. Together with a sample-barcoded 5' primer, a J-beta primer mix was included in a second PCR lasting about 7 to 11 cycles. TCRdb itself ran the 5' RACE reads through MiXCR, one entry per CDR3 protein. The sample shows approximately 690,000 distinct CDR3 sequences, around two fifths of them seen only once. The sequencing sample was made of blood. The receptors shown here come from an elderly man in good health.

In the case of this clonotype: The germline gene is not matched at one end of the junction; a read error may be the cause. Written as DNA, the CDR3 is TGTGCCGGCAGCCTGGACAGGTCTCGTGGCTACACCTTC. It translates to CAGSLDRSRGYTF. The chain carries TRBV9 and TRBJ1-2, with TRBD1 matching 7 bases. Germline V gene lookup returns CDR1 SGDLS and CDR2 YYNGEE. This CDR3 has 13 residues.

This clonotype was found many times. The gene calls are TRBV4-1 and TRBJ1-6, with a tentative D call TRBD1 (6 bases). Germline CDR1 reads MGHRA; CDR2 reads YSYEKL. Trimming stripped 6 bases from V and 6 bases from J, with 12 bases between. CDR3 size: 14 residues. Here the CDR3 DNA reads TGCGCCAGCAGGAAGGAAGGGGGTAATTCACCCCTCCACTTT. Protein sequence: CASRKEGGNSPLHF.

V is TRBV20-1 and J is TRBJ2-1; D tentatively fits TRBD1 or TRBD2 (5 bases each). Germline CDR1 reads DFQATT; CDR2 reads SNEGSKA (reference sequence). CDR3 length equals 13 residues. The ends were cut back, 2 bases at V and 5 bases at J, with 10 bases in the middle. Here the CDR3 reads CSARRGADNEQFF. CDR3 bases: TGCAGTGCTAGAAGGGGAGCAGACAATGAGCAGTTCTTC.

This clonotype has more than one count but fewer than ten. The CDR3 nucleotides read TGTGCCAGCAGCCTCCCAGGGGGGACTGAGCAGTTCTTC. It is translated as CASSLPGGTEQFF. The chain carries TRBV5-5 and TRBJ2-1; tentatively, D is TRBD1 (7 bases). The CDR3 is 13 amino acids. The germline gives CDR1 SGHKS, CDR2 YYEKEE (reference sequence). V shed 4 bases and J shed 9 bases, with 14 bases lying between them.

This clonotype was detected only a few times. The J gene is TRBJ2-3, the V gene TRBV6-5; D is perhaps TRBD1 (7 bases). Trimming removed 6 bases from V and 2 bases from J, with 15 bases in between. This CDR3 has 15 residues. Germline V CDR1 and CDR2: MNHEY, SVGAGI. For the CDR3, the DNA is TGTGCCAGCAGGCTCCAGGGGGGTCACACAGATACGCAGTATTTT. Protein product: CASRLQGGHTDTQYF.

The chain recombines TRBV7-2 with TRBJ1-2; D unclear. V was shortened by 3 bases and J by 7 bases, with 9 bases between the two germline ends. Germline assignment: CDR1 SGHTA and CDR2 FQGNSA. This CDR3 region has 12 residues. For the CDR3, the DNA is TGTGCCAGCAGCTTTCTAGGAGGTGGCTACACCTTC. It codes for CASSFLGGGYTF.

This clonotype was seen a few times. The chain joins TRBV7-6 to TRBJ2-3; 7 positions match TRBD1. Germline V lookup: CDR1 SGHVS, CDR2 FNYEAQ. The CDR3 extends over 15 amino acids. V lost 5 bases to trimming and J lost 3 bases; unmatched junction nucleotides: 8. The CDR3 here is CASSPNRGETDTQYF. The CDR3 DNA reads TGTGCCAGCAGCCCTAACAGGGGCGAGACAGATACGCAGTATTTT.

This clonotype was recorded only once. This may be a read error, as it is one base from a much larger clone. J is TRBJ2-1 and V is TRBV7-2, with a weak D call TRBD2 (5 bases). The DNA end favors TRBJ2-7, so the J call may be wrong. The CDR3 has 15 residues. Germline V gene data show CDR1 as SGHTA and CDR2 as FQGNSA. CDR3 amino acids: CASSLDPAAYNEQYF. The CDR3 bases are TGTGCCAGCAGCTTAGATCCAGCGGCCTACAATGAGCAGTACTTC.

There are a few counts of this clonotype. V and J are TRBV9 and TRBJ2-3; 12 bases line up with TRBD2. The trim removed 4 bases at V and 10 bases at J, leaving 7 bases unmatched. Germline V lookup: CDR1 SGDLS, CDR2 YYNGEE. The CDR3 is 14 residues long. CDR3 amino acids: CASSLRTSGAAQYF. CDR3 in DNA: TGTGCCAGCAGCTTGCGGACTAGCGGGGCCGCGCAGTATTTT.

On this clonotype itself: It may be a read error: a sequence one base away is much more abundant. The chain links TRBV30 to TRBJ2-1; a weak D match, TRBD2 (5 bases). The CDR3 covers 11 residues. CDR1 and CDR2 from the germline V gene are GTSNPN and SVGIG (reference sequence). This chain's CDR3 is CAGSQKNEQFF. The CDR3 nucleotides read TGTGCCGGGAGCCAAAAGAATGAGCAGTTCTTC.

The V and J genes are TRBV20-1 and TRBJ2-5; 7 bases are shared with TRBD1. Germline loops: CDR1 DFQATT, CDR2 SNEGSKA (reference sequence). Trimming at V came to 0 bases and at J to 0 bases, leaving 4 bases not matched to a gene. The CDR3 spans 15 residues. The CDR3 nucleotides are TGCAGTGCTAGAGACCCACAGGGGTACCAAGAGACCCAGTACTTC. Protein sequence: CSARDPQGYQETQYF.

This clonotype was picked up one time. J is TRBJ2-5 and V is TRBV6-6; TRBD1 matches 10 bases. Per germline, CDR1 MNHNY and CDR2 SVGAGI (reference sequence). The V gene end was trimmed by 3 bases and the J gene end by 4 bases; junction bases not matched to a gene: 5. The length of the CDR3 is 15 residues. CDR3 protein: CASSYQGQGGETQYF. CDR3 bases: TGTGCCAGCAGTTATCAAGGACAGGGGGGAGAGACCCAGTACTTC.

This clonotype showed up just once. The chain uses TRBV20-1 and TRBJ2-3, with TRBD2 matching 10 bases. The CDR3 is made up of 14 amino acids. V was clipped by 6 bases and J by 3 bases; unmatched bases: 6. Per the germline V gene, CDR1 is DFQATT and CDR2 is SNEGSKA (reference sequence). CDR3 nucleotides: TGCAGTGCCGACAGCGGGGGGGGTACAGATACGCAGTATTTT. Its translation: CSADSGGGTDTQYF.

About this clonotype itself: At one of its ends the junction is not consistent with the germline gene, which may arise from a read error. In DNA form, the CDR3 reads TGCAGCGCTAGCCTTACATACCGGGACAATGAGCAGTTCTTC. It yields the protein CSASLTYRDNEQFF. The V gene is TRBV20-1, the J gene TRBJ2-1; tentatively, D is TRBD2 (5 bases). From germline, CDR1 is DFQATT and CDR2 SNEGSKA (reference sequence). The CDR3 totals 14 residues.

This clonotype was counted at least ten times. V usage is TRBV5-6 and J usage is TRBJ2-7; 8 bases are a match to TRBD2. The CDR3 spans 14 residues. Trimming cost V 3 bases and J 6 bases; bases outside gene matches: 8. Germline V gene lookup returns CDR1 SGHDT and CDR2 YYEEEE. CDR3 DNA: TGTGCCAGCAGCTCGTTAGGACTAGCAGGCGAGCAGTACTTC. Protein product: CASSSLGLAGEQYF. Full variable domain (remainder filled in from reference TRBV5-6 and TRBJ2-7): DAGVTQSPTHLIKTRGQQVTLRCSPKSGHDTVSWYQQALGQGPQFIFQYYEEEERQRGNFPDRFSGHQFPNYSSELNVNALLLGDSALYLCASSSLGLAGEQYFGPGTRLTVT.

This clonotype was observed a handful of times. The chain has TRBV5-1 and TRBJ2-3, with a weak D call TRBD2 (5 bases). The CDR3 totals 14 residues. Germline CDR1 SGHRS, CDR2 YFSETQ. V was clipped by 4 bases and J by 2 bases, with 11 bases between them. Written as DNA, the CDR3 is TGCGCCAGCAGCCCGGCAGCGGCCACAGATACGCAGTATTTT. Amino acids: CASSPAAATDTQYF. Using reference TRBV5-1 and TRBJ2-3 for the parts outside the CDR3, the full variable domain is KAGVTQTPRYLIKTRGQQVTLSCSPISGHRSVSWYQQTPGQGLQFLFEYFSETQRNKGNFPGRFSGRQFSNSRSEMNVSTLELGDSALYLCASSPAAATDTQYFGPGTRLTVL.

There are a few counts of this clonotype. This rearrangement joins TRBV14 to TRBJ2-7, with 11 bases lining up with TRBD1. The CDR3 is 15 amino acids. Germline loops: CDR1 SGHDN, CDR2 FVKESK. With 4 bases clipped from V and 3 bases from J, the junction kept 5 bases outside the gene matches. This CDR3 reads CASSPWTGGGYEQYF. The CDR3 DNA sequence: TGTGCCAGCAGCCCTTGGACAGGGGGCGGCTACGAGCAGTACTTC.

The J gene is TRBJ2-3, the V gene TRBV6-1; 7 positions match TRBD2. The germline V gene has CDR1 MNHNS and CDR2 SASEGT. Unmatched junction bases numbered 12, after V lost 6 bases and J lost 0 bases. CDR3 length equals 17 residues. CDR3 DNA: TGTGCCAGCAGGCGACGCACCTCTAGCGGCAGCACAGATACGCAGTATTTT. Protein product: CASRRRTSSGSTDTQYF.

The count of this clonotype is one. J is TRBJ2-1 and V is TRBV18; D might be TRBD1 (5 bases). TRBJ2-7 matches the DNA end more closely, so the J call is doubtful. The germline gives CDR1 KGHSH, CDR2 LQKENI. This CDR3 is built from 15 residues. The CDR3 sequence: CASSPEPGKDFEQYF. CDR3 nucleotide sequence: TGTGCCAGCTCACCTGAGCCAGGGAAAGATTTCGAGCAGTACTTC.

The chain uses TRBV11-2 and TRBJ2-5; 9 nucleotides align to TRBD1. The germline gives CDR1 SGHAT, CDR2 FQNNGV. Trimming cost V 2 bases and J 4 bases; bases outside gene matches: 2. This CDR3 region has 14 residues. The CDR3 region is CASSLTGGPETQYF. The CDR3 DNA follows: TGTGCCAGCAGCTTAACAGGGGGCCCAGAGACCCAGTACTTC.

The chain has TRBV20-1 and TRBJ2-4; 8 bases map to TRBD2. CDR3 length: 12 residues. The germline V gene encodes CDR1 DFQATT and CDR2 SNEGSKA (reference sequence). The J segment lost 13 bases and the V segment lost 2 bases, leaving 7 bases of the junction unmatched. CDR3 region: CSARTSGGEQYF. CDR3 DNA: TGCAGTGCTAGAACTAGCGGAGGGGAGCAGTACTTC.